The clone carrying this T cell receptor beta chain was seen many times. Semi-nested PCR with Nested Universal Primer A followed constant-region reverse priming of full-length variable regions. TCRdb re-called the 5' RACE reads through MiXCR, storing one row per CDR3 protein. The top ten clones hold 2.5% to 4% of a sample with about 59,000 distinct CDR3 sequences, around 21% of them seen once. The sorted Tregs were CD4+CD25+CD127-/low cells. The CDR3 has 12 residues. Germline V CDR1 and CDR2: SQVTM, ANQGSEA. Trimming stripped 4 bases from V and 7 bases from J, with 13 bases between. The TCR originated in a female donor with breast cancer. The chain links TRBV29-1 to TRBJ1-1; D unresolved. The sequencing input was tumor-infiltrating Tregs sorted from the breast tumor. CDR3 sequence reads: CSVGGGRLEAFF. CDR3 nucleotide sequence: TGCAGCGTTGGAGGTGGGAGACTTGAAGCTTTCTTT.